This T cell receptor beta chain is from a study of CD8+CD57+ T cells in acquired aplastic anemia. Study-wide context: Sorting CD4+ and CD8+ cells gave DNA averaging approximately 2.9 ug. Broader study findings: Between patients and controls, CD8+ Simpson's diversity did not vary significantly.

Germline CDR1 and CDR2: SQVTM and ANQGSEA. This CDR3 is built from 11 residues. The J segment lost 6 bases and the V segment lost 7 bases, leaving 2 bases of the junction unmatched. It was genomic DNA that served as the template for profiling TCR beta VDJ and CDR3. One entry per CDR3 protein results from TCRdb running MiXCR on the reads. The sample holds around 250,000 distinct CDR3 sequences, 82% seen once. For sequencing, patients were chosen who had shown expansion of CD8+CD57+ cells by flow cytometry. Severe acquired aplastic anemia was diagnosed in all patients. At blood sampling, none of the patients had yet received therapy. As concerns this clonotype: Its antigen is not identified.

The receptor comes from a human donor with aplastic anemia. V usage is TRBV29-1 and J usage is TRBJ1-2; 10 bases line up with TRBD1. The sequenced sample was sorted CD4+, CD8+, or CD8+CD57+ T cells (not recorded which) from PBMCs. The CDR3 nucleotides are TGCAGCGCAGGACAGGGGGATGGCTACACCTTC. Protein product: CSAGQGDGYTF. Together with reference TRBV29-1 and TRBJ1-2, the CDR3 gives the full variable domain: SAVISQKPSRDICQRGTSLTIQCQVDSQVTMMFWYRQQPGQSLTLIATANQGSEATYESGFVIDKFPISRPNLTFSTLTVSNMSPEDSSIYLCSAGQGDGYTFGSGTRLTVV.